Each of the 30 T cell receptor beta chains below was sequenced from the same sample in a study of T cell changes during pregnancy in multiple sclerosis. Some clones are missing from TCRdb's copy, which holds only in-frame ones; the method was immunoSEQ multiplex PCR. The data hold tens of thousands of clones, with approximately 87% observed a single time. The sequencing used peripheral blood, collected after pregnancy. These receptor sequences come from a female donor in good health, enrolled as a control in a pregnancy study.

The chain combines TRBV5-1 with TRBJ2-2; D is undetermined. The germline CDR1 and CDR2 sequences are SGHRS and YFSETQ. Trimming left V 0 bases short and J 1 base short, with 4 bases between. The length of the CDR3 is 14 residues. CDR3 sequence reads: CASSLAGNTGELFF. The CDR3 DNA follows: TGCGCCAGCAGCTTGGCCGGGAACACCGGGGAGCTGTTTTTT. The variable domain in full, with the rest retrieved from reference TRBV5-1 and TRBJ2-2, is KAGVTQTPRYLIKTRGQQVTLSCSPISGHRSVSWYQQTPGQGLQFLFEYFSETQRNKGNFPGRFSGRQFSNSRSEMNVSTLELGDSALYLCASSLAGNTGELFFGEGSRLTVL.

The chain joins TRBV14 to TRBJ1-2, with D uncertain. Germline lookup yields CDR1 SGHDN and CDR2 FVKESK. Trimming pared 2 bases from V and 8 bases from J, leaving 12 bases between. CDR3 length equals 13 residues. The CDR3 reads CASSQHPAQGYTF. CDR3 nucleotide sequence: TGTGCCAGCAGCCAACATCCTGCTCAGGGCTACACCTTC.

V usage is TRBV18 and J usage is TRBJ2-1, with 10 bases identical to TRBD2. V gave up 3 bases and J gave up 0 bases; unmatched junction bases: 8. The CDR3 has 18 residues. Germline CDR1 reads KGHSH; CDR2 reads LQKENI. CDR3 residues: CASSPWLAGAFSYNEQFF. The CDR3 nucleotides are TGTGCCAGCTCACCTTGGCTAGCGGGAGCTTTCTCCTACAATGAGCAGTTCTTC.

The chain links TRBV30 to TRBJ2-2; 8 bases are a match to TRBD2. This CDR3 contains 15 residues. Germline CDR1 GTSNPN, CDR2 SVGIG (reference sequence). The ends lost 1 base at V and 4 bases at J; junction bases unmatched: 5. CDR3 loop: CAWSGTSYGTGELFF. CDR3 nucleotide sequence: TGTGCCTGGAGTGGGACTAGCTATGGCACCGGGGAGCTGTTTTTT.

This chain connects TRBV28 to TRBJ1-5; TRBD1 matches 10 bases. Germline CDR1 reads MDHEN; CDR2 reads SYDVKM. V was clipped by 6 bases and J by 2 bases; unmatched bases: 4. The CDR3 extends over 15 amino acids. The CDR3 bases are TGTGCCAGCAGGGGGACAGGGGTTGGCAATCAGCCCCAGCATTTT. It is translated as CASRGTGVGNQPQHF.

The rearrangement links TRBV5-4 to TRBJ2-7; D possibly corresponds to TRBD2 (6 bases). Germline lookup yields CDR1 SGHNT and CDR2 YYREEE (reference sequence). Trimming stripped 2 bases from V and 6 bases from J, with 15 bases between. The CDR3 totals 14 residues. The CDR3 is CASSFQGGIREQYF. The CDR3 nucleotides read TGTGCCAGCAGCTTTCAGGGAGGTATACGCGAGCAGTACTTC.

This chain connects TRBV5-6 to TRBJ2-2, with 8 bases aligning to TRBD1. V trimming: 4 bases; J trimming: 6 bases; junction bases outside the gene matches: 11. Per germline, CDR1 SGHDT and CDR2 YYEEEE. The CDR3 is 16 residues long. The CDR3 DNA follows: TGTGCCAGCAGCCGAATCCGACAGGGGTTTTCCGGGGAGCTGTTTTTT. Translating it yields CASSRIRQGFSGELFF.

The genes are TRBV7-9 and TRBJ2-3; D is perhaps TRBD1 (5 bases). CDR1 SEHNR and CDR2 FQNEAQ come from the germline V gene (reference sequence). V dropped 5 bases and J dropped 4 bases, with 13 bases sitting between them. This CDR3 spans 14 amino acids. CDR3: CASSHPGNPDTQYF. CDR3 coding DNA: TGTGCCAGCAGCCACCCAGGGAACCCAGATACGCAGTATTTT.

V usage is TRBV28 and J usage is TRBJ1-2; D is perhaps TRBD1 (6 bases). The germline gives CDR1 MDHEN, CDR2 SYDVKM. This CDR3 has 14 residues. The V end was cut by 5 bases, the J end by 3 bases, with 13 bases between. In DNA, the CDR3 is TGTGCCAGCAGTAGGGGGGGTACCTACTATGGCTACACCTTC. This translates into CASSRGGTYYGYTF.

Notes on this clone: This CDR3 is also generated by other DNA sequences in the sample. CDR3 in amino acids: CASSPLSGGYNEQFF. CDR3 bases: TGTGCCAGCTCACCACTTAGCGGGGGCTACAATGAGCAGTTCTTC. The chain couples TRBV18 to TRBJ2-1, with 9 bases matching TRBD2. In germline, CDR1 is KGHSH, CDR2 LQKENI. The CDR3 is made up of 15 amino acids. The V gene end was trimmed by 1 base and the J gene end by 3 bases; junction bases not matched to a gene: 1.

The V and J genes are TRBV7-2 and TRBJ2-7; 11 bases map to TRBD2. V shed 6 bases, J shed 5 bases, and the junction held 9 bases outside the gene matches. Looked up from germline, CDR1 is SGHTA and CDR2 is FQGNSA. This CDR3 comprises 15 residues. The CDR3 region is CASSLLAGVTHEQYF. The CDR3 DNA follows: TGTGCCAGCAGTCTACTAGCGGGAGTAACCCACGAGCAGTACTTC.

The CDR3 sequence: CASSFQGDTGELFF. The CDR3 DNA reads TGCGCCAGCAGCTTTCAGGGGGACACCGGGGAGCTGTTTTTT. The chain uses TRBV5-1 and TRBJ2-2; 7 bases line up with TRBD1. CDR1 and CDR2 (germline): SGHRS, YFSETQ. This CDR3 spans 14 amino acids. The trim removed 2 bases at V and 3 bases at J, leaving 1 base unmatched.

As regards this clone: At one end the junction does not follow the germline gene, possibly because of a read error. This chain links TRBV30 with TRBJ1-2; TRBD1 agrees at 9 bases. The CDR3 covers 14 residues. Germline values: CDR1 GTSNPN, CDR2 SVGIG (reference sequence). CDR3 residues: CAWSALVQTGGSVF. The CDR3 DNA sequence: TGTGCCTGGAGTGCGCTAGTTCAAACAGGGGGCTCCGTCTTC.

This sequence joins TRBV10-2 and TRBJ2-3; 13 bases are shared with TRBD2. There are 15 residues in the CDR3. J was trimmed by 2 bases and V by 6 bases; bases with no gene match: 2. CDR1 is WSHSY, CDR2 SAAADI, per germline. The CDR3 nucleotides are TGCGCCAGCAGAGGGACTAGCGGGGCCACAGATACGCAGTATTTT. This codes for CASRGTSGATDTQYF.

The chain carries TRBV5-6 and TRBJ2-7; 11 nucleotides match TRBD2. The junction had 0 bases not matched to a gene; V was cut back by 1 base and J by 3 bases. The germline V gene encodes CDR1 SGHDT and CDR2 YYEEEE. This CDR3 comprises 14 residues. DNA for the CDR3: TGTGCCAGCAGCTTGACTAGCGGGGGCTACGAGCAGTACTTC. The encoded protein is CASSLTSGGYEQYF.

Only a few counts were recorded for this clone. V gene TRBV29-1 combines with J gene TRBJ2-1; tentative D call: TRBD2 (5 bases). CDR3 length: 14 amino acids. Germline V lookup: CDR1 SQVTM, CDR2 ANQGSEA. V shed 4 bases and J shed 0 bases, with 10 bases lying between them. In DNA, the CDR3 is TGCAGCGTTGGCCGGGATGGCTCCTACAATGAGCAGTTCTTC. Amino acids: CSVGRDGSYNEQFF.

This clone was counted only a few times. V is TRBV13 and J is TRBJ2-7; D may be TRBD1 (6 bases). This CDR3 has 13 amino acids. Germline V gene data show CDR1 as PRHDT and CDR2 as FYEKMQ (reference sequence). Trimming pared 1 base from V and 4 bases from J, leaving 8 bases between. The CDR3 sequence is CASSLDREYEQYF. CDR3 bases: TGTGCCAGCAGCTTAGACAGGGAATACGAGCAGTACTTC.

V is TRBV18 and J is TRBJ2-1, with TRBD1 identical over 9 bases. Germline trimming cut 3 bases from V and 6 bases from J; bases unmatched to any gene: 6. The CDR3 contains 15 residues. Looked up from germline, CDR1 is KGHSH and CDR2 is LQKENI. CDR3 bases: TGTGCCAGCTCACCCGACCCGGGACAGGGCAATGAGCAGTTCTTC. It is translated as CASSPDPGQGNEQFF.

The V call is TRBV29-1, the J call TRBJ2-4; D is possibly TRBD2 (6 bases). The CDR3 totals 12 residues. Germline V lookup: CDR1 SQVTM, CDR2 ANQGSEA. The germline V and J ends were trimmed by 2 bases and 7 bases, with 9 bases remaining between them. In DNA, the CDR3 is TGCAGCGTTGAAAAGGAGGGGAACATTCAGTACTTC. It encodes CSVEKEGNIQYF.

This sequence joins TRBV5-1 and TRBJ2-1; tentatively, D is TRBD2 (5 bases). V was cut by 5 bases and J by 9 bases, with 9 bases left in between. The CDR3 consists of 11 residues. Germline CDR1 SGHRS, CDR2 YFSETQ. The CDR3 protein is CASRQAVEQFF. CDR3 in DNA: TGCGCCAGCAGACAAGCGGTTGAGCAGTTCTTC.

This chain uses TRBV4-3 with TRBJ1-1; no definite D call. Germline V gives CDR1 LGHNA, CDR2 YSLEER. Trimming stripped 3 bases from V and 4 bases from J, with 9 bases between. The CDR3 totals 13 residues. This CDR3 is CASSQQAATEAFF. The CDR3 nucleotides are TGCGCCAGCAGCCAGCAGGCCGCCACTGAAGCTTTCTTT.

The chain has TRBV27 and TRBJ1-6, with D uncertain. The V end lost 6 bases, the J end lost 8 bases, and 17 bases lay between the germline ends. The CDR3 is 15 amino acids. CDR1 and CDR2 (germline): MNHEY, SMNVEV (reference sequence). For the CDR3, the DNA is TGTGCCAGCAGCAGCCTAATGGCAGGTTATTCACCCCTCCACTTT. Residues: CASSSLMAGYSPLHF.

This clone was observed a single time. The chain carries TRBV5-1 and TRBJ1-2; no firm D call. Trimming cost V 5 bases and J 8 bases, with 16 bases left between them. The CDR3 sequence is 13 residues long. Per germline, CDR1 SGHRS and CDR2 YFSETQ. The CDR3 DNA is TGCGCCAGCAGGGAGACGGGGTGGGTCGGCTACACCTTC. Amino acid sequence: CASRETGWVGYTF.

This chain links TRBV7-8 with TRBJ1-3; possibly TRBD1 for D (5 bases). This CDR3 has 18 amino acids. V shed 5 bases and J shed 0 bases, with 20 bases lying between them. Germline loops: CDR1 SGHVS, CDR2 FQNEAQ. The CDR3 here is CASSPLRDPLYSGNTIYF. The CDR3 DNA reads TGTGCCAGCAGCCCCCTCAGGGATCCCCTCTACTCTGGAAACACCATATATTTT.

This chain uses TRBV9 with TRBJ2-1; TRBD2 aligns across 7 bases. Germline CDR1 SGDLS, CDR2 YYNGEE. J gave up 6 bases and V 0 bases, and 6 bases lay outside the gene matches. This CDR3 region has 15 residues. CDR3 DNA sequence: TGTGCCAGCAGCGTAGGGGGGGGGACCGCCAATGAGCAGTTCTTC. Translation: CASSVGGGTANEQFF.

This clone was counted once. This rearrangement joins TRBV5-5 to TRBJ1-4; 7 bases line up with TRBD1. V lost 1 base to trimming and J lost 8 bases; unmatched junction nucleotides: 5. Germline V gene data show CDR1 as SGHKS and CDR2 as YYEKEE (reference sequence). The CDR3 spans 14 residues. CDR3 residues: CASSLKGAGEKLFF. The CDR3 DNA reads as TGTGCCAGCAGCTTGAAGGGGGCGGGGGAAAAACTGTTTTTT.

The chain recombines TRBV19 with TRBJ2-3, with 9 bases that match TRBD2. The CDR3 spans 17 residues. From germline, CDR1 is LNHDA and CDR2 SQIVND (reference sequence). With 4 bases clipped from V and 7 bases from J, the junction kept 15 bases outside the gene matches. In DNA form, the CDR3 reads TGTGCCAGTAGTAACCTCCGGATTAGCGGGAGAGCAAATACGCAGTATTTT. Its translation: CASSNLRISGRANTQYF.

The V call is TRBV27, the J call TRBJ1-4; TRBD1 is a possible D gene (5 bases). This CDR3 is 14 amino acids long. Germline CDR1 reads MNHEY; CDR2 reads SMNVEV (reference sequence). V lost 5 bases to trimming and J lost 7 bases, with 14 bases between them. CDR3 residues: CASSAAGKGEKLFF. CDR3 nucleotide sequence: TGTGCCAGCAGTGCCGCAGGGAAGGGTGAAAAACTGTTTTTT. The complete variable domain, with remaining parts taken from reference TRBV27 and TRBJ1-4, reads EAQVTQNPRYLITVTGKKLTVTCSQNMNHEYMSWYRQDPGLGLRQIYYSMNVEVTDKGDVPEGYKVSRKEKRNFPLILESPSPNQTSLYFCASSAAGKGEKLFFGSGTQLSVL.

The CDR3 DNA is TGCAGCGTTGGGGGGGGCACCTACGAGCAGTACTTC. It specifies CSVGGGTYEQYF. The chain combines TRBV29-1 with TRBJ2-7; D perhaps matches TRBD2 (7 bases). The CDR3 is 12 amino acids. The V gene's germline CDR1 is SQVTM and CDR2 ANQGSEA. Deletions cut 4 bases from V and 2 bases from J, with 9 bases between.

In this sample, this clone turned up a few times. Written as DNA, the CDR3 is TGTGCCAGCAGCTCTGCGGCCATATATTTT. This translates into CASSSAAIYF. This chain links TRBV5-8 with TRBJ1-3; unclear D gene. Germline lookup yields CDR1 SGHTS and CDR2 YDEGEE. With 3 bases removed from V and 11 bases from J, the gap between germline ends came to 6 bases. There are 10 residues in the CDR3. The variable domain in full, completed from reference TRBV5-8 and TRBJ1-3, reads EAGVTQSPTHLIKTRGQQATLRCSPISGHTSVYWYQQALGLGLQFLLWYDEGEERNRGNFPPRFSGRQFPNYSSELNVNALELEDSALYLCASSSAAIYFGEGSWLTVV.